A single sample gave rise to the 28 T cell receptor beta chains below, sequenced in a study of shared clonotypes between healthy human individuals. Naive CD8 cells were CD45RO-negative, positively selected for CCR7, excluding terminally differentiated effector memory CD45RA+ cells. Produced via immunoSEQ multiplex PCR; TCRdb's table is partial and in-frame only. The data hold around 620,000 clones, with approximately 96% observed a single time. The sequenced sample was naive CD8+ T cells sorted from blood. The receptors were sampled from a woman aged 25 to 39 in good health.

The chain carries TRBV5-6 and TRBJ1-1; D gene ambiguous. The CDR3 contains 15 residues. CDR1 and CDR2 (germline): SGHDT, YYEEEE. Trimming took off 4 bases at V and 4 bases at J, with 17 bases between the two ends. In nucleotides, the CDR3 is TGTGCCAGCAGCCCTGCCCGGCAGGCCGGCACTGAAGCTTTCTTT. Translation gives CASSPARQAGTEAFF.

This sequence joins TRBV28 and TRBJ2-4; the match to TRBD2 covers 10 bases. The CDR3 is 16 amino acids. Germline loops: CDR1 MDHEN, CDR2 SYDVKM. J was trimmed by 4 bases and V by 4 bases; bases with no gene match: 7. CDR3 sequence reads: CASSSRRTSGKNIQYF. In DNA, the CDR3 is TGTGCCAGCAGTTCCCGTAGGACTAGCGGAAAAAACATTCAGTACTTC.

The chain joins TRBV9 to TRBJ1-1, with D perhaps TRBD1 (5 bases). CDR1 and CDR2 (germline): SGDLS, YYNGEE. V shed 0 bases and J shed 4 bases, with 19 bases lying between them. The CDR3 runs 17 residues. CDR3 DNA: TGTGCCAGCAGCGTAGAGAGGGCCCGGGCAGGGAGCACTGAAGCTTTCTTT. This encodes CASSVERARAGSTEAFF.

The rearrangement uses TRBV4-1 and TRBJ2-7, with 10 bases fitting TRBD2. The germline V gene encodes CDR1 MGHRA and CDR2 YSYEKL. V was clipped by 2 bases and J by 3 bases; unmatched bases: 1. The CDR3 consists of 14 residues. The CDR3 DNA is TGCGCCAGCAGCCAACGGACTAGCGGCTACGAGCAGTACTTC. Its protein is CASSQRTSGYEQYF.

The chain carries TRBV7-9 and TRBJ2-3, with D possibly being TRBD2 (6 bases). The CDR3 length is 14 residues. The V and J ends lost 1 base and 5 bases respectively, with 10 bases between them. Germline-derived CDR1 and CDR2 are SEHNR and FQNEAQ (reference sequence). The CDR3 coding sequence is TGTGCCAGCAGCTTAGTTCCGGGAGAAGATACGCAGTATTTT. Encoded protein: CASSLVPGEDTQYF.

The CDR3 is CASRTGYRVDTEAFF. The CDR3 DNA reads TGTGCCAGCAGGACCGGATACAGGGTTGACACTGAAGCTTTCTTT. The rearrangement links TRBV9 to TRBJ1-1, with D possibly matching TRBD1 (6 bases). Trimming shortened V by 5 bases and J by 3 bases, and 17 bases separated the two germline ends. The CDR3 covers 15 residues. Germline loops: CDR1 SGDLS, CDR2 YYNGEE.

J is TRBJ2-3 and V is TRBV13; D unclear. The CDR3 is 15 residues long. CDR1 is PRHDT, CDR2 FYEKMQ, per germline (reference sequence). V lost 1 base, J lost 0 bases, and 8 bases lay in between. This CDR3 reads CASSLVTDSTDTQYF. The DNA of the CDR3 is TGTGCCAGCAGCTTAGTTACAGATAGCACAGATACGCAGTATTTT.

Note on this clone: Compared with germline, one end of the junction differs, possibly owing to a read error. The chain links TRBV27 to TRBJ2-1; 7 bases line up with TRBD1. The CDR3 loop spans 12 amino acids. Germline V lookup: CDR1 MNHEY, CDR2 SMNVEV (reference sequence). Here the CDR3 DNA reads TGTGCCAGCAGTTACAGGGGAATAGGTAAGGTCTTC. Protein: CASSYRGIGKVF.

The chain has TRBV7-3 and TRBJ2-7, with D possibly TRBD1 on 5 matching bases. Trimming removed 4 bases from V and 3 bases from J, with 10 bases in between. This CDR3 region has 13 residues. Germline lookup yields CDR1 SGHTA and CDR2 FQGTGA. The CDR3 loop is CASSSLDSYEQYF. The CDR3, as DNA: TGTGCCAGCAGCTCACTTGACAGCTACGAGCAGTACTTC.

CDR3: CASSLGLAGGSYEQYF. The CDR3 nucleotides read TGTGCCAGCAGCTTAGGACTAGCGGGAGGGTCCTACGAGCAGTACTTC. The genes are TRBV11-2 and TRBJ2-7, with 14 bases matching TRBD2. V dropped 1 base and J dropped 1; count of bases not matched to a gene: 0. The germline V gene encodes CDR1 SGHAT and CDR2 FQNNGV. The length of the CDR3 is 16 residues.

V gene TRBV25-1 combines with J gene TRBJ2-6; D is perhaps TRBD1 (6 bases). Germline CDR1 MGHDK, CDR2 SYGVNS. The CDR3 runs to 18 residues. The V gene lost 7 bases and the J gene lost 0 bases, with 19 bases spanning the gap. The CDR3 DNA reads TGTGCCAGCACCCCAAGGAAGGGGACAAGCTCTGGGGCCAACGTCCTGACTTTC. Its protein product is CASTPRKGTSSGANVLTF.

The chain has TRBV19 and TRBJ2-7; 10 positions match TRBD2. The CDR3 has 15 amino acids. With 6 bases clipped from V and 2 bases from J, the junction kept 7 bases outside the gene matches. Looked up from germline, CDR1 is LNHDA and CDR2 is SQIVND (reference sequence). The CDR3 protein is CASSFGTSATYEQYF. CDR3 nucleotide sequence: TGTGCCAGTAGCTTCGGGACTAGCGCTACCTACGAGCAGTACTTC.

The chain uses TRBV15 and TRBJ2-1; possibly TRBD2 for D (6 bases). The CDR3 is 20 residues long. Germline values: CDR1 LNHNV, CDR2 YYDKDF (reference sequence). Trimming took 3 bases from V and 6 from J, leaving 30 bases between them. The CDR3 DNA reads as TGTGCCACCAGCAGGGTATCCCCCGTAAGGGGACTTGGAAATCTCAATGAGCAGTTCTTC. Protein product: CATSRVSPVRGLGNLNEQFF.

This rearrangement joins TRBV11-2 to TRBJ1-5, with TRBD1 matching over 7 bases. The length of the CDR3 is 17 residues. V was pared by 7 bases and J by 0 bases, with 12 bases of the junction left unmatched. Per germline, CDR1 SGHAT and CDR2 FQNNGV. CDR3 DNA: TGTGCCAGCAACCCGTCGGAGACAGGGAATAGCAATCAGCCCCAGCATTTT. Protein: CASNPSETGNSNQPQHF. Full variable domain (missing parts from reference TRBV11-2 and TRBJ1-5): EAGVAQSPRYKIIEKRQSVAFWCNPISGHATLYWYQQILGQGPKLLIQFQNNGVVDDSQLPKDRFSAERLKGVDSTLKIQPAKLEDSAVYLCASNPSETGNSNQPQHFGDGTRLSIL.

This clone came up once. V usage is TRBV9 and J usage is TRBJ1-2; D is unclear. Germline V gives CDR1 SGDLS, CDR2 YYNGEE. The CDR3 covers 13 residues. V shed 2 bases and J shed 14 bases, with 19 bases lying between them. The chain's CDR3 is CASSVTPAGELTF. In DNA, the CDR3 is TGTGCCAGCAGCGTGACCCCTGCGGGCGAGTTAACCTTC.

V is TRBV13 and J is TRBJ1-2, with 11 bases fitting TRBD1. The CDR3 is 17 amino acids. Germline CDR1 is PRHDT and CDR2 is FYEKMQ (reference sequence). The ends lost 0 bases at V and 8 bases at J; junction bases unmatched: 11. The CDR3 sequence: CASSLGLGTGGPRGYTF. CDR3 coding DNA: TGTGCCAGCAGCTTAGGCCTAGGGACAGGGGGTCCAAGGGGCTACACCTTC.

The rearrangement links TRBV5-4 to TRBJ1-2; unclear D gene. The germline CDR1 and CDR2 sequences are SGHNT and YYREEE (reference sequence). The CDR3 covers 14 residues. The germline V and J ends were trimmed by 4 bases and 4 bases, with 14 bases remaining between them. As DNA, the CDR3 is TGTGCCAGCAGCCATTCAGGTTCCTTCTATGGCTACACCTTC. Residues: CASSHSGSFYGYTF.

The V and J genes are TRBV5-8 and TRBJ1-5; 8 nucleotides line up with TRBD1. Germline CDR1 reads SGHTS; CDR2 reads YDEGEE. V trimming: 1 base; J trimming: 6 bases; junction bases outside the gene matches: 3. The CDR3 extends over 14 amino acids. Here the CDR3 DNA reads TGTGCCAGCAGCTTGACAGGGGGAGGTCAGCCCCAGCATTTT. Its translation is CASSLTGGGQPQHF. The complete variable domain, with remaining parts taken from reference TRBV5-8 and TRBJ1-5, reads EAGVTQSPTHLIKTRGQQATLRCSPISGHTSVYWYQQALGLGLQFLLWYDEGEERNRGNFPPRFSGRQFPNYSSELNVNALELEDSALYLCASSLTGGGQPQHFGDGTRLSIL.

The chain combines TRBV13 with TRBJ1-2, with 7 bases that match TRBD1. V trimming: 5 bases; J trimming: 2 bases; junction bases outside the gene matches: 11. Germline CDR1 and CDR2: PRHDT and FYEKMQ (reference sequence). This CDR3 has 16 residues. The CDR3 nucleotides read TGTGCCAGCAGCGAATTAACAGGGGTTAGGAACTATGGCTACACCTTC. This translates into CASSELTGVRNYGYTF. Looking up the rest from reference TRBV13 and TRBJ1-2 gives the full variable domain: AAGVIQSPRHLIKEKRETATLKCYPIPRHDTVYWYQQGPGQDPQFLISFYEKMQSDKGSIPDRFSAQQFSDYHSELNMSSLELGDSALYFCASSELTGVRNYGYTFGSGTRLTVV.

V gene TRBV13 combines with J gene TRBJ2-7; no clear D gene. Per the germline V gene, CDR1 is PRHDT and CDR2 is FYEKMQ (reference sequence). CDR3 length: 14 residues. V was clipped by 4 bases and J by 3 bases, with 13 bases between them. The DNA for the CDR3 is TGTGCCAGCAGCTCCCGTTTGGGTAACTACGAGCAGTACTTC. Its protein product is CASSSRLGNYEQYF.

The V gene is TRBV27, the J gene TRBJ2-7; either TRBD1 or TRBD2 may supply D (5 bases each). Germline values: CDR1 MNHEY, CDR2 SMNVEV (reference sequence). The V gene lost 5 bases and the J gene lost 9 bases, with 20 bases spanning the gap. The CDR3 covers 14 residues. CDR3 in amino acids: CASSNRDPRSGQYF. The CDR3 coding sequence is TGTGCCAGCAGTAACCGGGACCCCCGGTCAGGGCAGTACTTC.

This CDR3 reads CASSPTVTNGYTF. As DNA, the CDR3 is TGTGCCAGCAGTCCGACGGTTACTAATGGCTACACCTTC. The chain carries TRBV28 and TRBJ1-2; no reliable D call. Per the germline V gene, CDR1 is MDHEN and CDR2 is SYDVKM. The CDR3 is 13 residues long. V lost 5 bases, J lost 6 bases, and 13 bases lay in between.

This clone was observed a single time. The chain employs TRBV6-5 and TRBJ2-1; 9 bases match TRBD1. CDR3 size: 15 residues. Germline CDR1 reads MNHEY; CDR2 reads SVGAGI. V shed 5 bases and J 4 bases; nucleotides not matched to a gene: 6. The CDR3, as DNA: TGTGCCAGCAGTCAGTGGACAGGGGATTACAATGAGCAGTTCTTC. Translation gives CASSQWTGDYNEQFF.

The chain couples TRBV6-6 to TRBJ1-2, with unresolved D. The length of the CDR3 is 12 residues. Trimming stripped 6 bases from V and 7 bases from J, with 12 bases between. CDR1 and CDR2 (germline): MNHNY, SVGAGI (reference sequence). CDR3 residues: CASRGGQFGYTF. In DNA form, the CDR3 reads TGTGCCAGCAGGGGCGGGCAGTTTGGCTACACCTTC.

A remark on this clone: This sample includes further DNA sequences coding for the same CDR3. V is TRBV15 and J is TRBJ2-1; D gene ambiguous. V was cut by 0 bases and J by 5 bases, with 8 bases left in between. The germline V gene encodes CDR1 LNHNV and CDR2 YYDKDF (reference sequence). The CDR3 length is 14 residues. The CDR3 spells CATSRDRTDNEQFF. In DNA form, the CDR3 reads TGTGCCACCAGCAGAGATCGAACAGACAATGAGCAGTTCTTC.

The chain has TRBV11-2 and TRBJ2-7, with D perhaps matching TRBD2 (7 bases). Trimming took off 4 bases at V and 7 bases at J, with 20 bases between the two ends. CDR1 and CDR2 from the germline V gene are SGHAT and FQNNGV. The CDR3 contains 15 residues. The CDR3 loop is CASSSSGTHPKEQYF. The CDR3 DNA reads TGTGCCAGCAGCTCAAGCGGGACACACCCTAAAGAGCAGTACTTC.

The V and J genes are TRBV7-9 and TRBJ1-2; maybe TRBD1 (5 bases). CDR3 length: 15 amino acids. Germline V gene data show CDR1 as SEHNR and CDR2 as FQNEAQ (reference sequence). The V gene lost 5 bases and the J gene lost 8 bases, with 21 bases spanning the gap. CDR3 amino acids: CASSGSGTEHEGYTF. The CDR3 DNA follows: TGTGCCAGCAGCGGGTCCGGGACGGAACATGAGGGCTACACCTTC. The whole variable domain, remainder taken from reference TRBV7-9 and TRBJ1-2, is DTGVSQNPRHKITKRGQNVTFRCDPISEHNRLYWYRQTLGQGPEFLTYFQNEAQLEKSRLLSDRFSAERPKGSFSTLEIQRTEQGDSAMYLCASSGSGTEHEGYTFGSGTRLTVV.

This chain connects TRBV7-9 to TRBJ2-3; 13 nucleotides align to TRBD2. There are 16 residues in the CDR3. The V gene end was trimmed by 3 bases and the J gene end by 3 bases; junction bases not matched to a gene: 3. Per germline, CDR1 SEHNR and CDR2 FQNEAQ (reference sequence). The CDR3 sequence is CASSFWTSGSTDTQYF. CDR3 sequence (DNA): TGTGCCAGCAGCTTTTGGACTAGCGGGAGTACAGATACGCAGTATTTT. The full variable domain, in which reference TRBV7-9 and TRBJ2-3 provide the parts outside the CDR3, is DTGVSQNPRHKITKRGQNVTFRCDPISEHNRLYWYRQTLGQGPEFLTYFQNEAQLEKSRLLSDRFSAERPKGSFSTLEIQRTEQGDSAMYLCASSFWTSGSTDTQYFGPGTRLTVL.